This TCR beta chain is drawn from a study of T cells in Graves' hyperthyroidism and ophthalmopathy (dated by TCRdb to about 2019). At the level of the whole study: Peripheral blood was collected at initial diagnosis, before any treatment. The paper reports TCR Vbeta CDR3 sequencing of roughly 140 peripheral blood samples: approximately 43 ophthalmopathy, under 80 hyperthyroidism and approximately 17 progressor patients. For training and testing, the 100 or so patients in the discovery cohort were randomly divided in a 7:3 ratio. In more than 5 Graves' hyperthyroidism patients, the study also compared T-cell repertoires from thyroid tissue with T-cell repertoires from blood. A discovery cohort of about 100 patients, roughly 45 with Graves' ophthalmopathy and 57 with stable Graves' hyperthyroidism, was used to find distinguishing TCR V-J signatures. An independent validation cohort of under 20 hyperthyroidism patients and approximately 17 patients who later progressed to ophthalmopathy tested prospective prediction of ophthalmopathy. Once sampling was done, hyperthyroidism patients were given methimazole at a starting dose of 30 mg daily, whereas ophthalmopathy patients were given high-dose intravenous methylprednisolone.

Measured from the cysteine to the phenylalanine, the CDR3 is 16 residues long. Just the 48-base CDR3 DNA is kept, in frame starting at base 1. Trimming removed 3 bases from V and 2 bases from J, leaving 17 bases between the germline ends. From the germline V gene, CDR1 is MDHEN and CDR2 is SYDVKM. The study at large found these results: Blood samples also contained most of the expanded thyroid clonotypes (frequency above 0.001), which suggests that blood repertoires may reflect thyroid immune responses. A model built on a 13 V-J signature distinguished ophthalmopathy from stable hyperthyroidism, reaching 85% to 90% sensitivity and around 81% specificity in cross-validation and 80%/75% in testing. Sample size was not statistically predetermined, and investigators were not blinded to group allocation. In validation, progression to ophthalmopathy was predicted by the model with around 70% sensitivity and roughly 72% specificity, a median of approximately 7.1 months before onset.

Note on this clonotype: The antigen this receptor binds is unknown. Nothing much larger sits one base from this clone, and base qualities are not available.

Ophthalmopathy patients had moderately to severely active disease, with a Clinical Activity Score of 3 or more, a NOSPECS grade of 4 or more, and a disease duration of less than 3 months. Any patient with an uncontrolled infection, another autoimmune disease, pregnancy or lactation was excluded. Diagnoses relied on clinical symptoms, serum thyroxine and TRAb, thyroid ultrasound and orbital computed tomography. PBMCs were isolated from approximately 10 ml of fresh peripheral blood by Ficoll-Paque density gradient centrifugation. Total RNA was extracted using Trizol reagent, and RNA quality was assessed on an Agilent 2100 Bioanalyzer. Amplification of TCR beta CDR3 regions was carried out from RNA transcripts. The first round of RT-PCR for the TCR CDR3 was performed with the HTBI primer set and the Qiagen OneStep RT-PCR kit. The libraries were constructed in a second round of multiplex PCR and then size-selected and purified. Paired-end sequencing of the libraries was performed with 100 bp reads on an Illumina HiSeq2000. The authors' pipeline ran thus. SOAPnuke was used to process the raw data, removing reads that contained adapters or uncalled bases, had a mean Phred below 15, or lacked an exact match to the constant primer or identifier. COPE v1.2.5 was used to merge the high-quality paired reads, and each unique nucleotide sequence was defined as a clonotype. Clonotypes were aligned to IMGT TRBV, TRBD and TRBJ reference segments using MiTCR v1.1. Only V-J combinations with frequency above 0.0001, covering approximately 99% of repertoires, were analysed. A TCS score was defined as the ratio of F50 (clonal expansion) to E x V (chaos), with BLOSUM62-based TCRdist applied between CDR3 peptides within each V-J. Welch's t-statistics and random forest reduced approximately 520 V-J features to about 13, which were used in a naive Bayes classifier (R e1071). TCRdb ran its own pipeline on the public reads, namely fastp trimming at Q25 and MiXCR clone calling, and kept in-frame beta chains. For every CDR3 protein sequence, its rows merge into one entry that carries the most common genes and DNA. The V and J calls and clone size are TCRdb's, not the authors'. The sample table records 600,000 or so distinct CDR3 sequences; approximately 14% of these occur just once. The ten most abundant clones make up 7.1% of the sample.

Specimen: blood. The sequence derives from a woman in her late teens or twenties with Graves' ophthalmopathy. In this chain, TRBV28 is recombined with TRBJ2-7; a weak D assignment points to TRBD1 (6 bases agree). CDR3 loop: CASSFQILNRAYEQYF. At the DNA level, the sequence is TGTGCCAGCAGTTTCCAAATTTTGAACAGGGCCTACGAGCAGTACTTC.